The 14 T cell receptor beta chains below all came from one sample that was sequenced in a study of blood T cells in healthy people across ages. Through a sample-barcoded 5' primer and a J-beta primer mix, a second PCR was run for roughly 6 to 11 cycles. TCRdb fed the 5' RACE reads into MiXCR, producing one record per CDR3 protein. The sample records more than 1 million distinct CDR3 sequences, under 55% being singletons. Specimen: blood. These TCRs come from a woman aged 55-70 years in good health.

This clonotype was recorded a few times. The chain has TRBV10-3 and TRBJ2-3, with 15 bases aligning to TRBD2. The V and J ends lost 4 bases and 0 bases, in that order; junction bases with no gene match: 8. The length of the CDR3 is 19 residues. CDR1 and CDR2 (germline): ENHRY, SYGVKD. The CDR3 coding sequence is TGTGCCATCAGTGCGCCTGGACTAGCGGGAGGGTCTAGCACAGATACGCAGTATTTT. This translates into CAISAPGLAGGSSTDTQYF.

The rearrangement links TRBV29-1 to TRBJ2-5; D might be TRBD2 (7 bases). The CDR3 extends over 13 amino acids. V was cut by 1 base and J by 11 bases, with 17 bases left in between. CDR1 and CDR2 from the germline V gene are SQVTM and ANQGSEA. Here the CDR3 reads CSVEGGGSYVQYF. In nucleotides, the CDR3 is TGCAGCGTTGAAGGCGGGGGCTCATACGTGCAGTACTTC.

CDR3 nucleotide sequence: TGTGCCAGCAGCGAAGGCGGACTAGCCAAAAACATTCAGTACTTC. It yields the protein CASSEGGLAKNIQYF. This sequence joins TRBV9 and TRBJ2-4; a possible D gene is TRBD2 (5 bases). Trimming shortened V by 3 bases and J by 0 bases, and 10 bases separated the two germline ends. The CDR3 sequence is 15 residues long. In germline, CDR1 is SGDLS, CDR2 YYNGEE.

The chain carries TRBV7-9 and TRBJ2-1, with 7 bases matching TRBD2. The CDR3 is 17 residues long. V lost 3 bases to trimming and J lost 3 bases; unmatched junction nucleotides: 11. In germline, CDR1 is SEHNR, CDR2 FQNEAQ (reference sequence). As DNA, the CDR3 is TGTGCCAGCAGCTTCTCTAGCGGACCATTTATCTACAATGAGCAGTTCTTC. This sequence encodes CASSFSSGPFIYNEQFF.

This clonotype has only a few counts. The chain is built from TRBV7-8 and TRBJ2-5, with D possibly matching TRBD1 (6 bases). The J call may not be correct, given that the DNA end is closer to TRBJ2-7. Germline CDR1 SGHVS, CDR2 FQNEAQ. The CDR3 spans 14 residues. The CDR3 is CASSPGQFLGEQYF. The CDR3 DNA reads TGTGCCAGCAGCCCAGGACAGTTCCTTGGCGAGCAGTACTTC.

CDR3 sequence (DNA): TGCAGTGCTAGAGTGCAACCCGCCGGGGCAACCCAGTACTTC. Translated, it gives CSARVQPAGATQYF. The J gene is TRBJ2-5, the V gene TRBV20-1, with D perhaps given as TRBD1 or TRBD2 (5 bases each). Germline lookup yields CDR1 DFQATT and CDR2 SNEGSKA (reference sequence). The V end was cut by 1 base, the J end by 8 bases, with 17 bases between. The CDR3 has 14 amino acids.

The chain uses TRBV6-6 and TRBJ2-6; possibly TRBD1 for D (6 bases). Trimming shortened V by 7 bases and J by 3 bases, and 16 bases separated the two germline ends. Looked up from germline, CDR1 is MNHNY and CDR2 is SVGAGI (reference sequence). The CDR3 is 16 amino acids. Here the CDR3 reads CASTPLGAGGANVLTF. The CDR3 bases are TGTGCCAGCACTCCCCTGGGGGCGGGTGGGGCCAACGTCCTGACTTTC.

DNA of the CDR3: TGTGCCAGCTCACCGGGGAGGAACCTCTACAATGAGCAGTTCTTC. Its translation is CASSPGRNLYNEQFF. V and J are TRBV18 and TRBJ2-1, with a weak D call TRBD2 (6 bases). The V and J ends lost 3 bases and 3 bases respectively, with 12 bases between them. Germline V CDR1 and CDR2: KGHSH, LQKENI. CDR3 size: 15 residues.

The chain recombines TRBV20-1 with TRBJ2-7; no clear D gene. V was clipped by 0 bases and J by 2 bases, with 17 bases between them. Germline values: CDR1 DFQATT, CDR2 SNEGSKA (reference sequence). CDR3 length equals 16 residues. The CDR3 coding sequence is TGCAGTGCTAGAGATCAGTGGGCGGAAACCACCTACGAGCAGTACTTC. It encodes CSARDQWAETTYEQYF.

V gene TRBV20-1 combines with J gene TRBJ2-7; unclear D gene. Germline assignment: CDR1 DFQATT and CDR2 SNEGSKA (reference sequence). The CDR3 is 12 residues long. Trimming left V 3 bases short and J 1 base short, with 7 bases between. This CDR3 is CSASPESYEQYF. CDR3 in DNA: TGCAGTGCTAGTCCTGAATCCTACGAGCAGTACTTC.

This clonotype was seen once. The gene calls are TRBV6-6 and TRBJ1-1; D ambiguous. Germline CDR1 reads MNHNY; CDR2 reads SVGAGI (reference sequence). This CDR3 is 16 amino acids long. Trimming pared 0 bases from V and 4 bases from J, leaving 15 bases between. The CDR3 loop reads CASSYSVRSSVTEAFF. Written as DNA, the CDR3 is TGTGCCAGCAGTTACTCTGTCAGATCTTCGGTCACTGAAGCTTTCTTT.

This clonotype appeared a few times. The chain recombines TRBV16 with TRBJ2-7; tentatively, D is TRBD2 (6 bases). Germline-derived CDR1 and CDR2 are KGHSY and FQNENV. Trimming stripped 7 bases from V and 3 bases from J, with 13 bases between. The CDR3 covers 13 residues. The DNA for the CDR3 is TGTGCCAGCAACGATCTGGGGGGCTACGAGCAGTACTTC. This codes for CASNDLGGYEQYF.

Remarks on this clonotype: At one end the junction does not follow the germline gene, possibly because of a read error. The chain has TRBV5-5 and TRBJ2-1; TRBD2 matches 8 bases. Germline V gene data show CDR1 as SGHKS and CDR2 as YYEKEE (reference sequence). The CDR3 runs 15 residues. CDR3 coding DNA: TGTGCCAGCAGCCTCGGCGGGGGGTCCTACGATGAGCAGTTCTTC. It yields the protein CASSLGGGSYDEQFF.

This rearrangement joins TRBV20-1 to TRBJ2-5, with 8 bases identical to TRBD2. Germline CDR1 is DFQATT and CDR2 is SNEGSKA (reference sequence). CDR3 length equals 15 residues. V lost 0 bases, J lost 2 bases, and 5 bases stayed unmatched. The CDR3 loop is CSARDGLASQETQYF. The CDR3 region has the DNA TGCAGTGCTAGAGACGGACTAGCTTCTCAAGAGACCCAGTACTTC.